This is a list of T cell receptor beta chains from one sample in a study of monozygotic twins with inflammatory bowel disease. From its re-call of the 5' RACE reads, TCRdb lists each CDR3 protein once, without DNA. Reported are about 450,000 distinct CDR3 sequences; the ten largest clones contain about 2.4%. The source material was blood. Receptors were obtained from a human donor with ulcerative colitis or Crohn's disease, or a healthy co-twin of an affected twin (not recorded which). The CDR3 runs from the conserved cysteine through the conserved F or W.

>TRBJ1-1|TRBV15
CATSRNQGGTEAFF
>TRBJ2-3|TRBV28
CASSFSLSGVAAQYF
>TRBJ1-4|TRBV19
CASSRKTGVEKRLFF
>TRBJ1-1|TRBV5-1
CASSPFSGSPNTEAFF
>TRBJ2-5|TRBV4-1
CASSQTGTVGQETQYF
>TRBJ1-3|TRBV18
CASSLGYSGNTIYF
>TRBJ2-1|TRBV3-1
CASSLSPFLAGAGNEQFF
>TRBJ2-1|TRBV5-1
CASSLAGTGFDEQFF
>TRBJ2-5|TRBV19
CASSSARETQYF
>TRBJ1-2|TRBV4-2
CASSQEGMAAYGYTF
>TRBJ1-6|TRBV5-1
CASSLEADDSPLHF
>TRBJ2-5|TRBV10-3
CAISESSGGETQYF
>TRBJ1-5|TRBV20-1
CSVAGTINQPQHF
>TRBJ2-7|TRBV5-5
CASSFGTGTSYEQYF
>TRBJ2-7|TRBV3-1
CASSHRLGTGGNEQYF
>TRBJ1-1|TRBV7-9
CASSFGRLGTEAFF
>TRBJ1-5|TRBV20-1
CSALLDQGTQPQHF
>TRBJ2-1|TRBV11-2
CASSLEPAVGSGAPLNEQFF
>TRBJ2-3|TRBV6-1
CASSQQGAWDVGDTQYF
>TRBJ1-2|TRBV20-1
CSAKELPNYGYTF
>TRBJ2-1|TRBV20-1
CSASAGTSGYNEQFF
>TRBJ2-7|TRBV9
CASSAQAGISYEQYF